This T cell receptor (beta chain) was identified during a study of blood T cell repertoires in COVID-19. Study in general: The study drew acute and convalescent COVID-19 samples from the United States, Italy and Spain.

Libraries were prepared by immunoSEQ multiplex PCR; TCRdb keeps only in-frame clonotypes and omits some of them. The data show roughly 200,000 clones, around three quarters seen once. Trimming cost V 4 bases and J 6 bases; bases outside gene matches: 14. Germline assignment: CDR1 LGHNA and CDR2 YNFKEQ. The CDR3 length is 16 residues. Sequenced: peripheral blood. V gene TRBV4-2 combines with J gene TRBJ2-7; 8 nucleotides line up with TRBD2. The TCR originated in a man between 70 and 80 years old with active or convalescent COVID-19. The DNA for the CDR3 is TGTGCCAGCAGCCCAAGCCGCGGCATAGCGGGAACCGAGCAGTACTTC. Translating it yields CASSPSRGIAGTEQYF.